This T cell receptor beta chain was obtained from a study of T cells in Graves' hyperthyroidism and ophthalmopathy. Those patients with uncontrolled infection, other autoimmune disease, pregnancy or lactation were excluded. Diagnosis relied on clinical symptoms, serum thyroxine and TRAb, thyroid ultrasound and orbital computed tomography. Blood sampling occurred at first hyperthyroidism diagnosis, ahead of any ophthalmopathy symptoms. The PBMCs studied were ones that came from 10 ml fresh peripheral blood. Amplified regions were TCR beta CDR3 sequences from RNA transcripts. RT-PCR in the first round (using the HTBI primer set) targeted the TCR CDR3. Via MiXCR, TCRdb re-called the multiplex PCR reads, giving one row per CDR3 protein. Among roughly 130,000 distinct CDR3 sequences listed, over 20% were seen once. The germline V gene has CDR1 GTSNPN and CDR2 SVGIG (reference sequence). CDR3 length equals 15 residues. With 5 bases clipped from V and 4 bases from J, the junction kept 11 bases outside the gene matches.

The clonotype originates from a woman aged 45 to 65 with Graves' hyperthyroidism that later progressed to Graves' ophthalmopathy. Source material: blood. The chain couples TRBV30 to TRBJ2-7; 10 positions agree with TRBD2. CDR3 sequence: CAWRNEASGSYEQYF. The CDR3 DNA follows: TGTGCCTGGCGGAACGAGGCTAGCGGGAGTTACGAGCAGTACTTC.